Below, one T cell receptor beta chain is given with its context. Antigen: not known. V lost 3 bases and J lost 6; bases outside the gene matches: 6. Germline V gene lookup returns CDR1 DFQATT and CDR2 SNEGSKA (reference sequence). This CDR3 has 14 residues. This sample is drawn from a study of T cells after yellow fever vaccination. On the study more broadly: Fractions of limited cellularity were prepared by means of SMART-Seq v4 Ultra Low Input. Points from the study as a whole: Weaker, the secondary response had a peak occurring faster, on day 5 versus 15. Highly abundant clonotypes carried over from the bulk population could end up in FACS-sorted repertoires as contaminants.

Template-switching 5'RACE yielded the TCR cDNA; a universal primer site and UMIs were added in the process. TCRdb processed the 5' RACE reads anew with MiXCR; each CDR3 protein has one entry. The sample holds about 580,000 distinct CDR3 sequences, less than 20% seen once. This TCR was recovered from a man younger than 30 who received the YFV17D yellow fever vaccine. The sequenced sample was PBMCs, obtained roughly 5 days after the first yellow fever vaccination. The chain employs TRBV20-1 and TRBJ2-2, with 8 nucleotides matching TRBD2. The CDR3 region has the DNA TGCAGTGCTAGTCCCAGCGGGGGATCCGGGGAGCTGTTTTTT. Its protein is CSASPSGGSGELFF.